The following is a TCR beta chain sequence with its context. Its antigen is as yet unknown. This entry belongs to a study of CD8 T cells in Susac syndrome. Study findings and constraints: In its TCR sequencing and HLA analysis, the study acknowledged that the number of individuals was relatively small.

RNA, at roughly 0.5 to 1 ug, was reverse transcribed with random hexamers. TCR beta CDR3 was amplified by immunoSEQ covering 54 Vbeta and 13 Jbeta. MiXCR was run by TCRdb on the immunoSEQ multiplex PCR reads, yielding one entry per CDR3 protein. The sample lists around 230,000 distinct CDR3 sequences; about 96% were seen once. Sequenced: CD4+ T cells from PBMCs. The clonotype was recovered from a human donor with multiple sclerosis.

This CDR3 reads CASSPHGRRVLPYNQPQHF. The CDR3 region has the DNA TGTGCCAGCAGTCCCCACGGACGCCGAGTTTTACCTTACAATCAGCCCCAGCATTTT. V usage is TRBV12-3 or TRBV12-4 and J usage is TRBJ1-5, with D uncertain. The CDR3 runs to 19 residues. Trimming left V 5 bases short and J 3 bases short, with 26 bases between.